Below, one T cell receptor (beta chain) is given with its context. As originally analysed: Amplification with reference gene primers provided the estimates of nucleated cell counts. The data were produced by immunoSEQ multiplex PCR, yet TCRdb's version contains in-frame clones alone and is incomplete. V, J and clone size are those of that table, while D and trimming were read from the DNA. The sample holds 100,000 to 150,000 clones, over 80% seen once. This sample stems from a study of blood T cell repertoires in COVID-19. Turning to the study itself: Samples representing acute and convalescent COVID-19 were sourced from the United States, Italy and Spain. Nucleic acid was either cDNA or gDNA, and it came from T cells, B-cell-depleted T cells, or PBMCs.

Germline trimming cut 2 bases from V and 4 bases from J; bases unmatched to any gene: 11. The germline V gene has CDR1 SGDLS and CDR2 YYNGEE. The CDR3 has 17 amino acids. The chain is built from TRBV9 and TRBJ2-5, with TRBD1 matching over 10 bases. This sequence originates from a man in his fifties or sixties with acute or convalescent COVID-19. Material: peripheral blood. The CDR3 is CASSVGQGVVVGETQYF. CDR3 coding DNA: TGTGCCAGCAGCGTTGGACAGGGGGTAGTGGTAGGAGAGACCCAGTACTTC.